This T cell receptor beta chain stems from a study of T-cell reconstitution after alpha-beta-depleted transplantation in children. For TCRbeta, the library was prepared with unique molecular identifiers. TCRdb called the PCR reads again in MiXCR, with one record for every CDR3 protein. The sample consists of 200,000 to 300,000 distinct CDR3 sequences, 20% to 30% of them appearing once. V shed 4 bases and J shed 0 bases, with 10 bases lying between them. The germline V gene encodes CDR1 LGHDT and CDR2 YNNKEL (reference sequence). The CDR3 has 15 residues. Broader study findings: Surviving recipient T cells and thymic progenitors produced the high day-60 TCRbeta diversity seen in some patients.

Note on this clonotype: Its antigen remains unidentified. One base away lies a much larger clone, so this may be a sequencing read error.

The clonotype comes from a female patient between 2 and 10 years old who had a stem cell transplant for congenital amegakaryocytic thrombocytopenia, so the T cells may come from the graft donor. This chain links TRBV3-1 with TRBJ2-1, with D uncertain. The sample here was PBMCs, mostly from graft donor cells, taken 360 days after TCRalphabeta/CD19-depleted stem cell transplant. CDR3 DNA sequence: TGTGCCAGCAGCCCAAGGCTGCGCTCCTACAATGAGCAGTTCTTC. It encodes CASSPRLRSYNEQFF.